The next 21 T cell receptor beta chains were all read from a single sample in a study of spatial heterogeneity in lung cancer. General observations from the study: The study found that expanded intratumoral alpha and beta TCR counts tracked tumor mutation counts.

Time point defined: sample taken at primary tumor resection. No antigens are known for them. TCRdb re-called the 5' RACE reads with MiXCR, one entry per CDR3 protein. Of about 24,000 distinct CDR3 sequences in the sample, over 7.5% were seen once. Sequenced material: lung tumor tissue, taken at surgery. The receptors shown here come from a male donor with early-stage non-small cell lung cancer.

This clonotype was observed at least ten times. The gene calls are TRBV6-2 or TRBV6-3 and TRBJ2-3; TRBD2 matches 9 bases. Trimming cost V 6 bases and J 6 bases; bases outside gene matches: 16. Germline V gene lookup returns CDR1 MNHEY and CDR2 SVGEGT. The CDR3 totals 17 residues. The CDR3 DNA is TGTGCCAGCAGACCCCTTTCTCGCGGGGGGGTTCCGGATACGCAGTATTTT. Translating it yields CASRPLSRGGVPDTQYF.

In its sample, this clonotype was seen a few times. The CDR3, as DNA: TGTGCCAGCAGTGATGAGGGACTTGACACTGAAGCTTTCTTT. Protein product: CASSDEGLDTEAFF. This chain connects TRBV6-1 to TRBJ1-1; D is possibly TRBD1 (5 bases). The CDR3 runs 14 residues. Trimming pared 3 bases from V and 3 bases from J, leaving 11 bases between. Germline V gene data show CDR1 as MNHNS and CDR2 as SASEGT.

In this sample, this clonotype turned up many times. The chain has TRBV3-1 and TRBJ2-5; possibly TRBD1 for D (6 bases). V was pared by 4 bases and J by 1 base, with 19 bases between. The CDR3 has 17 amino acids. CDR1 is LGHDT and CDR2 is YNNKEL in the germline V gene (reference sequence). CDR3 loop: CASSLTVGRGAQETQYF. CDR3 nucleotides: TGTGCCAGCAGCCTCACTGTGGGCAGGGGAGCCCAAGAGACCCAGTACTTC.

The rearrangement joins TRBV2 to TRBJ2-3, with 7 nucleotides matching TRBD2. Germline V gives CDR1 SNHLY, CDR2 FYNNEI. The junction had 5 bases not matched to a gene; V was cut back by 2 bases and J by 6 bases. This CDR3 is built from 14 residues. The CDR3 DNA reads TGTGCCAGCAGTGAATGGAGTAGCGGGGATACGCAGTATTTT. It yields the protein CASSEWSSGDTQYF.

This clonotype was counted at least ten times. The chain uses TRBV18 and TRBJ1-2; perhaps TRBD1 as D (6 bases). Germline CDR1 is KGHSH and CDR2 is LQKENI. The CDR3 runs 16 residues. The V gene lost 3 bases and the J gene lost 4 bases, with 18 bases spanning the gap. DNA of the CDR3: TGTGCCAGCTCACCCCGGATGGGGGGCCACCCCTATGGCTACACCTTC. It translates to CASSPRMGGHPYGYTF.

V gene TRBV7-9 combines with J gene TRBJ1-3, with no clear D. Per the germline V gene, CDR1 is SEHNR and CDR2 is FQNEAQ (reference sequence). V was trimmed by 6 bases and J by 6 bases, leaving 18 bases between them. The CDR3 consists of 15 residues. The CDR3 DNA reads TGTGCCAGCAGTTTCTCCTCGGAAGGGCAAAACACCATATATTTT. Residues: CASSFSSEGQNTIYF. The whole variable domain, remainder taken from reference TRBV7-9 and TRBJ1-3, is DTGVSQNPRHKITKRGQNVTFRCDPISEHNRLYWYRQTLGQGPEFLTYFQNEAQLEKSRLLSDRFSAERPKGSFSTLEIQRTEQGDSAMYLCASSFSSEGQNTIYFGEGSWLTVV.

This clonotype was recorded at least ten times. J is TRBJ1-2 and V is TRBV28; D is unclear. The V end was cut by 4 bases, the J end by 2 bases, with 11 bases between. Per the germline V gene, CDR1 is MDHEN and CDR2 is SYDVKM. This CDR3 is 14 amino acids long. The CDR3 reads CASSSWTRNYGYTF. DNA of the CDR3: TGTGCCAGCAGTTCCTGGACGCGGAACTATGGCTACACCTTC.

This clonotype was seen many times. The rearrangement links TRBV2 to TRBJ2-7; perhaps TRBD2 as D (6 bases). Germline loops: CDR1 SNHLY, CDR2 FYNNEI. V was cut by 6 bases and J by 2 bases, with 8 bases left in between. There are 12 residues in the CDR3. In DNA, the CDR3 is TGTGCCAGCAGGGAGGGACCCTACGAGCAGTACTTC. Protein: CASREGPYEQYF.

At least ten counts were recorded for this clonotype. The chain uses TRBV12-3 or TRBV12-4 and TRBJ1-3, with D possibly being TRBD1 (5 bases). Trimming left V 5 bases short and J 0 bases short, with 14 bases between. The CDR3 contains 16 residues. The CDR3 DNA sequence: TGTGCCAGCAGTCCCAGGGAGGGCCCCTCTGGAAACACCATATATTTT. It yields the protein CASSPREGPSGNTIYF.

The V and J genes are TRBV20-1 and TRBJ2-1; weak D call: TRBD2 (5 bases). The CDR3 sequence is 13 residues long. V lost 4 bases and J 10 bases, leaving 17 bases between the germline ends. Germline values: CDR1 DFQATT, CDR2 SNEGSKA (reference sequence). CDR3 amino acids: CSATSPHHMEQFF. As DNA, the CDR3 is TGCAGTGCTACTAGCCCCCACCACATGGAGCAGTTCTTC.

This clonotype was counted between two and nine times. J is TRBJ2-7 and V is TRBV6-1, with D perhaps matching TRBD1 (5 bases). Germline V gives CDR1 MNHNS, CDR2 SASEGT. The CDR3 totals 14 residues. The V end was cut by 1 base, the J end by 1 base, with 8 bases between. CDR3 amino acids: CASSEGQGSYEQYF. The DNA of the CDR3 is TGTGCCAGCAGTGAAGGCCAGGGATCCTACGAGCAGTACTTC.

The table lists this clonotype with many counts. This chain joins TRBV11-2 and TRBJ2-3; D could derive from TRBD1 or TRBD2 (5 bases each). Germline V gives CDR1 SGHAT, CDR2 FQNNGV. The CDR3 is 16 amino acids. V was shortened by 5 bases and J by 0 bases, with 15 bases between the two germline ends. The CDR3 nucleotides read TGTGCCAGCAGCCCCTCCTGGGGGTTCAGCACAGATACGCAGTATTTT. As protein: CASSPSWGFSTDTQYF.

This clonotype was counted ten times or more. The chain uses TRBV27 and TRBJ2-3; 7 bases fit TRBD2. The CDR3 loop spans 15 amino acids. CDR1 and CDR2 (germline): MNHEY, SMNVEV (reference sequence). The trim removed 7 bases at V and 2 bases at J, leaving 9 bases unmatched. CDR3: CASTPRAGLTDTQYF. In DNA form, the CDR3 reads TGTGCCAGCACCCCCAGAGCGGGGCTCACAGATACGCAGTATTTT.

The sample holds many counts of this clonotype. The chain uses TRBV7-2 and TRBJ2-5, with a tentative D call TRBD2 (6 bases). Looked up from germline, CDR1 is SGHTA and CDR2 is FQGNSA. The CDR3 spans 17 residues. Deletions cut 1 base from V and 2 bases from J, with 17 bases between. CDR3 amino acids: CASSLGRGSGTQETQYF. CDR3 nucleotide sequence: TGTGCCAGCAGCTTAGGGAGGGGAAGCGGCACTCAAGAGACCCAGTACTTC. The full variable domain, in which reference TRBV7-2 and TRBJ2-5 provide the parts outside the CDR3, is GAGVSQSPSNKVTEKGKDVELRCDPISGHTALYWYRQSLGQGLEFLIYFQGNSAPDKSGLPSDRFSAERTGGSVSTLTIQRTQQEDSAVYLCASSLGRGSGTQETQYFGPGTRLLVL.

This clonotype was counted a few times. This sequence joins TRBV7-2 and TRBJ1-6; D unresolved. The CDR3 consists of 14 residues. CDR1 is SGHTA and CDR2 is FQGNSA in the germline V gene. V lost 5 bases, J lost 8 bases, and 13 bases lay in between. The CDR3 nucleotides are TGTGCCAGCAGCCGAACGATTTCCGATTCACCCCTCCACTTT. Its protein product is CASSRTISDSPLHF.

This sequence joins TRBV5-6 and TRBJ2-4; 7 bases fit TRBD1. Germline lookup yields CDR1 SGHDT and CDR2 YYEEEE. The CDR3 covers 13 residues. The V and J ends lost 6 bases and 6 bases, in that order; junction bases with no gene match: 6. The CDR3 DNA reads TGTGCCAGCACCCCGGGACAGAGAAACATTCAGTACTTC. The encoded protein is CASTPGQRNIQYF.

This clonotype has more than one count but fewer than ten. The chain has TRBV5-1 and TRBJ2-3; TRBD2 might be the D (6 bases). The ends were cut back, 1 base at V and 4 bases at J, with 10 bases in the middle. The germline gives CDR1 SGHRS, CDR2 YFSETQ. The CDR3 covers 14 residues. The CDR3 coding sequence is TGCGCCAGCAGCTTGCTGGGACTCCCAGATACGCAGTATTTT. Its protein is CASSLLGLPDTQYF.

This clonotype was detected ten times or more. The CDR3 nucleotides read TGTGCCAGCAGCTTAGCAGGGGTCGGAGACATTCAGTACTTC. Its translation is CASSLAGVGDIQYF. The rearrangement joins TRBV7-9 to TRBJ2-4; tentative D call: TRBD1 (5 bases). Trimming removed 0 bases from V and 8 bases from J, with 11 bases in between. CDR3 size: 14 residues. CDR1 and CDR2 (germline): SEHNR, FQNEAQ (reference sequence).

The table lists this clonotype with many counts. The rearrangement joins TRBV6-6 to TRBJ2-3, with 10 nucleotides matching TRBD2. Trimming cost V 5 bases and J 4 bases; bases outside gene matches: 12. There are 17 residues in the CDR3. Germline V gives CDR1 MNHNY, CDR2 SVGAGI (reference sequence). CDR3 sequence reads: CASSPPFGSGGSDTQYF. The DNA for the CDR3 is TGTGCCAGCAGTCCCCCCTTTGGTAGCGGGGGGTCAGATACGCAGTATTTT.

The CDR3 loop reads CASTIDHNNEQFF. As DNA, the CDR3 is TGTGCCAGCACTATAGACCACAACAATGAGCAGTTCTTC. The rearrangement uses TRBV11-2 and TRBJ2-1; no definite D call. V lost 7 bases to trimming and J lost 5 bases, with 12 bases between them. The CDR3 runs 13 residues. Germline CDR1 is SGHAT and CDR2 is FQNNGV.

This clonotype has a count of ten or more. V usage is TRBV29-1 and J usage is TRBJ2-5; D perhaps matches TRBD1 (5 bases). The V end was cut by 6 bases, the J end by 5 bases, with 10 bases between. The germline CDR1 and CDR2 sequences are SQVTM and ANQGSEA. The CDR3 length is 11 residues. The CDR3: CSVRQLETQYF. For the CDR3, the DNA is TGCAGCGTCCGACAGCTTGAGACCCAGTACTTC.